The T cell receptor (beta chain) under discussion was sequenced for a study of blood T cell repertoires in COVID-19. At the level of the study: Acute and convalescent COVID-19 specimens originated in the United States, Italy and Spain. T cells, B-cell-depleted T cells, or PBMCs provided the cDNA or gDNA that served as material.

This CDR3 contains 15 residues. The trim removed 1 base at V and 1 base at J, leaving 3 bases unmatched. Germline V gene lookup returns CDR1 KGHSH and CDR2 LQKENI. Per the original methods: Researchers report that nucleated cell counts were estimated from reference gene primer amplification. TCRdb keeps only in-frame clones here, not all; method: immunoSEQ multiplex PCR. V, J and clone size are taken as reported in that table, and D and trimming were inferred from the DNA itself. Here the sample spans some 200,000 clones, roughly 80% being singletons. This chain uses TRBV18 with TRBJ1-2; 7 positions match TRBD1. The clonotype originates from a woman aged 80 or over with acute or convalescent COVID-19. Sample: peripheral blood. CDR3 amino acids: CASSPLGQDNYGYTF. In nucleotides, the CDR3 is TGTGCCAGCTCACCACTTGGACAGGATAACTATGGCTACACCTTC.